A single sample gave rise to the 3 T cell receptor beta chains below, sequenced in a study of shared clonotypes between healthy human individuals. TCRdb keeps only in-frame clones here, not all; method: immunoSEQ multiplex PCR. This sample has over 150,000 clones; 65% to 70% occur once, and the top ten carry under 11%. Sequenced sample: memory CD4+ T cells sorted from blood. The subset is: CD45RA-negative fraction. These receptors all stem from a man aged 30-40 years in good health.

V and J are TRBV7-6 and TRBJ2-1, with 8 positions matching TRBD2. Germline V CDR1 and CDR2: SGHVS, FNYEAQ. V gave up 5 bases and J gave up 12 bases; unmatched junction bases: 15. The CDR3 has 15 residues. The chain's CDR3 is CASSLSGLDRVGQFF. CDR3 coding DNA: TGTGCCAGCAGCCTTTCGGGACTAGACCGGGTAGGGCAGTTCTTC. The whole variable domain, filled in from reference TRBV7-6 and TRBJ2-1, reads GAGVSQSPRYKVTKRGQDVALRCDPISGHVSLYWYRQALGQGPEFLTYFNYEAQQDKSGLPNDRFSAERPEGSISTLTIQRTEQRDSAMYRCASSLSGLDRVGQFFGPGTRLTVL.

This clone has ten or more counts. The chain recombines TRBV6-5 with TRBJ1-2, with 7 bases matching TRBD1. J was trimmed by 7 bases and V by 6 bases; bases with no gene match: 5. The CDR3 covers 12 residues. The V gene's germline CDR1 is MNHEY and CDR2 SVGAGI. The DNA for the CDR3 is TGTGCCAGCAGGACAGGGTCGGGTGGCTACACCTTC. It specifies CASRTGSGGYTF.

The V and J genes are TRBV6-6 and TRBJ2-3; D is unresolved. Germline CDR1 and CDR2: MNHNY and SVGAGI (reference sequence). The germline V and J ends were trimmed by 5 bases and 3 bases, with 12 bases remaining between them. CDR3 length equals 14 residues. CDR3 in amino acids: CASSPRLGTDTQYF. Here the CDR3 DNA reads TGTGCCAGCAGTCCGCGTCTCGGGACAGATACGCAGTATTTT.